A single sample is the source of the 9 T cell receptor beta chains below, sequenced in a study of blood T cell repertoires in COVID-19. The assay was immunoSEQ multiplex PCR, and TCRdb's table has in-frame clones only and misses some. The sample yields around 94,000 clones, more than 90% seen once. Sequenced material: peripheral blood. Every receptor here comes from a woman in her forties or fifties with COVID-19, enrolled during active disease.

The rearrangement joins TRBV19 to TRBJ1-2; D not resolved. CDR1 is LNHDA, CDR2 SQIVND, per germline (reference sequence). Trimming cost V 1 base and J 4 bases, with 19 bases left between them. The CDR3 has 17 residues. DNA for the CDR3: TGTGCCAGTAGTATAGTCCCCCCCATTGGAGACGGCTATGGCTACACCTTC. Encoded protein: CASSIVPPIGDGYGYTF.

The V and J genes are TRBV15 and TRBJ1-2; no firm D call. Germline values: CDR1 LNHNV, CDR2 YYDKDF (reference sequence). Trimming removed 0 bases at V and 7 bases at J, with 12 bases between. The CDR3 sequence is 14 residues long. The CDR3: CATSRDRGRSGYTF. Here the CDR3 DNA reads TGTGCCACCAGCAGAGATAGAGGGCGGTCTGGCTACACCTTC.

Regarding this clone: The same CDR3 is also encoded by other DNA sequences in this sample. V gene TRBV24-1 combines with J gene TRBJ1-1, with D uncertain. There are 13 residues in the CDR3. The V end was cut by 5 bases, the J end by 0 bases, with 6 bases between. Germline V CDR1 and CDR2: KGHDR, SFDVKD. The CDR3 loop reads CATSGGMNTEAFF. CDR3 coding DNA: TGTGCCACCAGTGGAGGGATGAACACTGAAGCTTTCTTT.

CDR3: CASSRIFPKKTGRGEKLFF. The CDR3 nucleotides read TGTGCCAGCAGCCGTATTTTCCCAAAAAAGACAGGGCGTGGGGAAAAACTGTTTTTT. The rearrangement uses TRBV3-1 (or the pseudogene TRBV3-2) and TRBJ1-4; 7 bases line up with TRBD1. Looked up from germline, CDR1 is LGHDT and CDR2 is YNNKEL (reference sequence). There are 19 residues in the CDR3. Trimming cost V 4 bases and J 8 bases; bases outside gene matches: 22.

This clone occurred a few times. The CDR3, as DNA: TGTGCCAGCAGCGAACAGGGGGCGACTGGCTACACCTTC. As protein: CASSEQGATGYTF. The J gene is TRBJ1-2, the V gene TRBV11-2, with 9 nucleotides matching TRBD1. J lost 7 bases, V lost 5 bases, and 5 bases had no gene match. The germline CDR1 and CDR2 sequences are SGHAT and FQNNGV. The CDR3 runs 13 residues.

The chain uses TRBV7-2 and TRBJ2-1; possibly TRBD1 for D (5 bases). The germline CDR1 and CDR2 sequences are SGHTA and FQGNSA. Trimming cost V 4 bases and J 10 bases, with 14 bases left between them. The CDR3 sequence is 13 residues long. The CDR3 sequence is CASSSAGRTEQFF. CDR3 sequence (DNA): TGTGCCAGCAGCTCGGCAGGGCGGACAGAGCAGTTCTTC.

The chain has TRBV12-3 or TRBV12-4 and TRBJ1-2; D gene ambiguous. The CDR3 is made up of 12 amino acids. The ends were cut back, 3 bases at V and 5 bases at J, with 7 bases in the middle. The DNA for the CDR3 is TGTGCCAGCAGTTTCGAGGCTTATGGCTACACCTTC. Residues: CASSFEAYGYTF.

V is TRBV5-6 and J is TRBJ2-1, with 8 bases identical to TRBD1. Germline assignment: CDR1 SGHDT and CDR2 YYEEEE. CDR3 length: 15 amino acids. V trimming: 2 bases; J trimming: 4 bases; junction bases outside the gene matches: 5. In DNA form, the CDR3 reads TGTGCCAGCAGCTTTTTGGACAGGGAGTACAATGAGCAGTTCTTC. Translation: CASSFLDREYNEQFF.

The chain recombines TRBV27 with TRBJ1-5; 7 nucleotides agree with TRBD1. Trimming removed 6 bases from V and 0 bases from J; junction bases left unmatched: 5. CDR1 MNHEY and CDR2 SMNVEV come from the germline V gene (reference sequence). The CDR3 has 15 amino acids. The CDR3 reads CASSRDRHSNQPQHF. CDR3 bases: TGTGCCAGCAGCCGGGACAGACATAGCAATCAGCCCCAGCATTTT.